This T cell receptor beta chain derives from a study of blood T cell repertoires in COVID-19. Produced via immunoSEQ multiplex PCR; TCRdb's table is partial and in-frame only. The profile shows some 140,000 clones, 86% of them singletons. Germline V gives CDR1 SGHNT, CDR2 YENEEA. This CDR3 has 17 amino acids. V trimming: 4 bases; J trimming: 4 bases; junction bases outside the gene matches: 6. Sequenced input: peripheral blood. The TCR was taken from a woman between 45 and 60 years old who had recovered from COVID-19. The rearrangement joins TRBV11-3 to TRBJ2-5; 16 bases match TRBD2. The DNA of the CDR3 is TGTGCCAGCAGCTCGGGACTAGCGGGAGGGCCAGGAGAGACCCAGTACTTC. Its translation is CASSSGLAGGPGETQYF.